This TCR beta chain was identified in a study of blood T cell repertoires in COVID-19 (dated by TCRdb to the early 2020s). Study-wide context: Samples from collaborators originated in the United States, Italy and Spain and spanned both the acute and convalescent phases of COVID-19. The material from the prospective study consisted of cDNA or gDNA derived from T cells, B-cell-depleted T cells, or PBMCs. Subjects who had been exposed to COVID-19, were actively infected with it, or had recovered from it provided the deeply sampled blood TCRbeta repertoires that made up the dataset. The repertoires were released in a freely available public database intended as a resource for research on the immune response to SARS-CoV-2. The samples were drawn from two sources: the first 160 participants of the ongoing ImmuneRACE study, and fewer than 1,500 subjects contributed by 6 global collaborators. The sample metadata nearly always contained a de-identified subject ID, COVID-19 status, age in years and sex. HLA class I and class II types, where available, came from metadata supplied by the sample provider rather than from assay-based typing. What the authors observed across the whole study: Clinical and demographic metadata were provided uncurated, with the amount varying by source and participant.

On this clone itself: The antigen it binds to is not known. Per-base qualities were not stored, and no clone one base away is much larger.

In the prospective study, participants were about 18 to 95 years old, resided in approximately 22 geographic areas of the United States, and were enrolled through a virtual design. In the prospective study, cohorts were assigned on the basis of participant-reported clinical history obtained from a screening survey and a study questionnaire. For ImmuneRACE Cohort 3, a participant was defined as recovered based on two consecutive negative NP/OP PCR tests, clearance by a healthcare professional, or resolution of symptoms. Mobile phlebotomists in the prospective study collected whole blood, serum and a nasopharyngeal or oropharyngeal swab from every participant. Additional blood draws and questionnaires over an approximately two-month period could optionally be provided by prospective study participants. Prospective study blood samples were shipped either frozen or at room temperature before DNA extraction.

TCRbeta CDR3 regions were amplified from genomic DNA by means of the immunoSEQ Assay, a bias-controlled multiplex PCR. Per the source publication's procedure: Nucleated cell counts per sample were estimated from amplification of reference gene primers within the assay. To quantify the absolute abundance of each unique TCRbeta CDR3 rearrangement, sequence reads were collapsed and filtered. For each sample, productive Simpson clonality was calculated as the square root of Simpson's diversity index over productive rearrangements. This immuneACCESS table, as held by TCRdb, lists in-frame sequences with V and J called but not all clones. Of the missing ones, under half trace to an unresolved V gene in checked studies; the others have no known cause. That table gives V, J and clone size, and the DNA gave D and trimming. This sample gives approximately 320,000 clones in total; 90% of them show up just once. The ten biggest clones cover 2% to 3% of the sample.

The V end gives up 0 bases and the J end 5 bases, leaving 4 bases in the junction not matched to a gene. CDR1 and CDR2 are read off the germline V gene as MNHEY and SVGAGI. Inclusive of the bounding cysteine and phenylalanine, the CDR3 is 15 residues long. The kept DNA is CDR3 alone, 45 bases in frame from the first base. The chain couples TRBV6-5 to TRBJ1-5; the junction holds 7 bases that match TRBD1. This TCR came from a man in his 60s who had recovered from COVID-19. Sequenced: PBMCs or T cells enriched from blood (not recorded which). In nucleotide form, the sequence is TGTGCCAGCAGTTACTCGAGACAGGGACATCAGCCCCAGCATTTT. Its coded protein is CASSYSRQGHQPQHF.